Following are 31 T cell receptor beta chains from one sample sequenced in a study of T cell clusters in autoimmune cytopenias. Multiplex touch-down PCR amplified TRB using TRB-A and TRB-B pools in one tube. TCRdb reprocessed the multiplex PCR reads and reports one entry per CDR3 protein, with no DNA. The sample table sets out some 8,000 distinct CDR3 sequences. Each sample's input was approximately 0.25 ug genomic DNA, some 38,000 genome equivalents. The source material was peripheral blood. These receptors originate from a human donor with an autoimmune cytopenia or autoimmune hepatitis (not recorded which).

This clonotype is classed as medium-sized by frequency. CDR3 loop: CASSYRGQGTDTQYF. This sequence joins TRBV6-5 and TRBJ2-3; TCRdb outputs TRBD1, but without DNA this stays unchecked. The CDR3 length is 15 residues. Germline V CDR1 and CDR2: MNHEY, SVGAGI.

The chain uses TRBV20-1 and TRBJ2-7; TCRdb names TRBD1, which stays unverified in the absence of DNA. Looked up from germline, CDR1 is DFQATT and CDR2 is SNEGSKA (reference sequence). The CDR3 sequence is 15 residues long. The chain's CDR3 is CSARDSRTINYEQYF.

This chain joins TRBV13 and TRBJ2-3; the D gene TCRdb calls, TRBD1, cannot be checked with no DNA. This CDR3 has 15 residues. Germline V gene lookup returns CDR1 PRHDT and CDR2 FYEKMQ (reference sequence). CDR3 loop: CASSRQGRNTDTQYF. The complete variable domain, with remaining parts taken from reference TRBV13 and TRBJ2-3, reads AAGVIQSPRHLIKEKRETATLKCYPIPRHDTVYWYQQGPGQDPQFLISFYEKMQSDKGSIPDRFSAQQFSDYHSELNMSSLELGDSALYFCASSRQGRNTDTQYFGPGTRLTVL.

Frequency places this clonotype as medium-sized. This sequence joins TRBV5-1 and TRBJ2-3; TCRdb proposes TRBD2, but this gene call is untestable without DNA. The CDR3 is made up of 14 amino acids. The germline V gene encodes CDR1 SGHRS and CDR2 YFSETQ. The CDR3 loop reads CASIAGGPADTQYF.

CDR3 amino acids: CASSLTGAVNYGYTF. This sequence joins TRBV5-1 and TRBJ1-2; TCRdb's assignment of TRBD1 cannot be checked, as there is no DNA. The CDR3 totals 15 residues. Per germline, CDR1 SGHRS and CDR2 YFSETQ.

By frequency, this clonotype is medium-sized. The chain recombines TRBV7-9 with TRBJ1-2; no DNA is available, so the TRBD1 call from TCRdb remains unchecked. The CDR3 contains 14 residues. Germline loops: CDR1 SEHNR, CDR2 FQNEAQ (reference sequence). The CDR3 loop reads CASSLGQGDYGYTF.

V usage is TRBV5-6 and J usage is TRBJ2-7; the TCRdb call, TRBD2, lacks DNA for checking. This CDR3 has 17 amino acids. Looked up from germline, CDR1 is SGHDT and CDR2 is YYEEEE. CDR3 region: CASSLSRLAGVGYEQYF.

Considering frequency, this clonotype is medium-sized (0.01 to 0.1%). V is TRBV6-5 and J is TRBJ1-1; the D call of TRBD1 rests on TCRdb alone, since no DNA is present to check it. Germline V gene sequence: CDR1 MNHEY, CDR2 SVGAGI. The CDR3 is made up of 14 amino acids. This chain's CDR3 is CASTDSNFNTEAFF.

This rearrangement joins TRBV15 to TRBJ2-5; no DNA is available, so the TRBD1 call from TCRdb remains unchecked. The CDR3 is 17 residues long. Germline V gene lookup returns CDR1 LNHNV and CDR2 YYDKDF (reference sequence). CDR3 amino acids: CATSRELLDSWGETQYF.

The gene calls are TRBV11-2 and TRBJ1-1. CDR1 and CDR2 (germline): SGHAT, FQNNGV. The CDR3 contains 14 residues. The CDR3 is CASSLDRRPLEAFF.

The chain couples TRBV12-3 or TRBV12-4 to TRBJ1-1. The CDR3 loop spans 18 amino acids. This CDR3 reads CASSLAQVGGGRDTEAFF.

The V call is TRBV6-6, the J call TRBJ2-5; with no DNA, the TCRdb D assignment of TRBD1 cannot be verified. CDR3 length: 15 residues. The V gene's germline CDR1 is MNHNY and CDR2 SVGAGI (reference sequence). The CDR3 loop reads CASSLSDWGKETQYF.

The V and J genes are TRBV5-4 and TRBJ2-1; TCRdb names TRBD1, which stays unverified in the absence of DNA. Looked up from germline, CDR1 is SGHNT and CDR2 is YYREEE (reference sequence). The CDR3 spans 14 residues. The CDR3 loop reads CASSWTGGGDEQFF.

This chain uses TRBV19 with TRBJ1-1; TCRdb indicates TRBD1, and absent DNA this call remains unverified. Germline CDR1 is LNHDA and CDR2 is SQIVND (reference sequence). This CDR3 has 13 amino acids. CDR3 residues: CASSIQGSTEAFF.

This chain's CDR3 is CASSPGTGETIYGYTF. This chain connects TRBV5-1 to TRBJ1-2; TCRdb's D call, TRBD1, is unchecked because there is no DNA. The CDR3 covers 16 residues. Germline loops: CDR1 SGHRS, CDR2 YFSETQ.

The chain couples TRBV20-1 to TRBJ2-7; the TRBD2 assignment by TCRdb is unverifiable without DNA. CDR3 size: 11 residues. The germline CDR1 and CDR2 sequences are DFQATT and SNEGSKA (reference sequence). CDR3 loop: CSVTSGSEQYF.

The J gene is TRBJ2-3, the V gene TRBV20-1; lacking DNA, the TRBD2 call made by TCRdb goes unchecked. Germline V CDR1 and CDR2: DFQATT, SNEGSKA (reference sequence). The CDR3 length is 15 residues. CDR3: CSARESGVSTDTQYF.

The chain links TRBV4-1 to TRBJ1-2; TCRdb calls TRBD1, which cannot be checked without DNA. The CDR3 covers 15 residues. CDR1 is MGHRA, CDR2 YSYEKL, per germline. Here the CDR3 reads CASSQANTGPYGYTF.

According to its frequency, this clonotype is medium-sized (0.01 to 0.1%). The J gene is TRBJ2-7, the V gene TRBV15. This CDR3 is 14 amino acids long. The V gene's germline CDR1 is LNHNV and CDR2 YYDKDF (reference sequence). The CDR3 is CATSRRRDSYEQYF. The full variable domain, rest sourced from reference TRBV15 and TRBJ2-7, is DAMVIQNPRYQVTQFGKPVTLSCSQTLNHNVMYWYQQKSSQAPKLLFHYYDKDFNNEADTPDNFQSRRPNTSFCFLDIRSPGLGDTAMYLCATSRRRDSYEQYFGPGTRLTVT.

V is TRBV11-2 and J is TRBJ1-2; TCRdb returns TRBD1, unconfirmable since there is no DNA. Germline V gene sequence: CDR1 SGHAT, CDR2 FQNNGV. The CDR3 is made up of 13 amino acids. CDR3: CASSRQAGYGYTF.

The chain is built from TRBV19 and TRBJ1-1; the TCRdb D gene call, TRBD1, has no DNA to confirm it. The length of the CDR3 is 15 residues. Germline loops: CDR1 LNHDA, CDR2 SQIVND (reference sequence). CDR3 sequence: CASSIDAGVNTEAFF. Complete variable domain (other parts from reference TRBV19 and TRBJ1-1): DGGITQSPKYLFRKEGQNVTLSCEQNLNHDAMYWYRQDPGQGLRLIYYSQIVNDFQKGDIAEGYSVSREKKESFPLTVTSAQKNPTAFYLCASSIDAGVNTEAFFGQGTRLTVV.

This chain connects TRBV21-1 to TRBJ1-6; as DNA is missing, the TRBD1 call by TCRdb cannot be tested. TRBV21-1 is termed a pseudogene. CDR3 length: 16 amino acids. The CDR3 sequence is CASSSRDRACNSPLHF.

The chain joins TRBV7-2 to TRBJ2-7. The CDR3 loop spans 14 amino acids. CDR1 is SGHTA, CDR2 FQGNSA, per germline. The CDR3 protein is CASSFGQSSYEQYF.

In terms of frequency, this clonotype is medium-sized (0.01 to 0.1%). CDR3 amino acids: CASSAGSGTDTQYF. The genes are TRBV6-6 and TRBJ2-3; with no DNA, the TCRdb D assignment of TRBD1 cannot be verified. The V gene's germline CDR1 is MNHNY and CDR2 SVGAGI (reference sequence). The CDR3 contains 14 residues.

By frequency, this clonotype registers medium-sized. This chain uses TRBV19 with TRBJ1-5. In germline, CDR1 is LNHDA, CDR2 SQIVND (reference sequence). The CDR3 contains 15 residues. The CDR3 spells CASTTYGGSNQPQHF.

The chain links TRBV6-5 to TRBJ1-4; TCRdb selects TRBD1, and the lack of DNA leaves this call unchecked. Germline-derived CDR1 and CDR2 are MNHEY and SVGAGI. The CDR3 sequence is 14 residues long. CDR3 sequence: CASRRDRVGEKLFF.

The J gene is TRBJ2-7, the V gene TRBV10-3; TCRdb names TRBD1, which stays unverified in the absence of DNA. The CDR3 is 15 amino acids. Germline V CDR1 and CDR2: ENHRY, SYGVKD. The chain's CDR3 is CAISDQGGGSYEQYF.

This rearrangement joins TRBV5-1 to TRBJ2-7; TCRdb lists TRBD1, though no DNA is available to test this call. The CDR3 is 13 residues long. Germline assignment: CDR1 SGHRS and CDR2 YFSETQ. Here the CDR3 reads CASSPTGGYEQYF.

Judged by frequency, this clonotype is large. The chain uses TRBV6-5 and TRBJ2-2. Germline CDR1 MNHEY, CDR2 SVGAGI. CDR3 length: 16 amino acids. The CDR3 sequence is CASSYGVVRNTGELFF.

This sequence joins TRBV5-5 and TRBJ2-7; TCRdb reports TRBD2, a call that lacks DNA to check it against. The CDR3 covers 17 residues. The germline V gene encodes CDR1 SGHKS and CDR2 YYEKEE (reference sequence). The CDR3 region is CASSLSRLAGGSYEQYF. Filled out from reference TRBV5-5 and TRBJ2-7, the complete variable domain reads DAGVTQSPTHLIKTRGQQVTLRCSPISGHKSVSWYQQVLGQGPQFIFQYYEKEERGRGNFPDRFSARQFPNYSSELNVNALLLGDSALYLCASSLSRLAGGSYEQYFGPGTRLTVT.

The genes are TRBV20-1 and TRBJ2-1; checking the TCRdb D call of TRBD1 is not possible without DNA. CDR1 and CDR2 from the germline V gene are DFQATT and SNEGSKA (reference sequence). This CDR3 has 14 residues. CDR3 protein: CSARVWGPYNEQFF.